This T cell receptor (beta chain) stems from a study of T cell responses to AZD1222 COVID-19 vaccine. The study's findings and limits: Most donors were white British, females outnumbered males, and clonal diversity was possibly underestimated. No day 14 peak samples; only post-peak repertoires were characterized. Two AZD1222 doses significantly raised spike-specific TCR breadth and depth over controls. Vaccine-related CD4 TCRs covered spike, predominating at 160-218 and 743-854.

Points on this clone: The antigen is not known.

Here immunoSEQ multiplex PCR was the method, and the copy in TCRdb shows in-frame clones only, minus some. The sample has about 76,000 clones, roughly 80% seen once; the top ten hold roughly 29%. CDR3 length equals 16 residues. The V gene's germline CDR1 is SGHRS and CDR2 YFSETQ. Unmatched junction bases numbered 12, after V lost 5 bases and J lost 5 bases. Material: peripheral blood, obtained 28 days after the second dose of the MenACWY control vaccine. J is TRBJ1-2 and V is TRBV5-1, with 10 bases fitting TRBD1. This TCR was sampled from an adult who received the MenACWY meningococcal vaccine as a control. The CDR3 sequence: CASRAGDRGMWYGYTF. The DNA of the CDR3 is TGCGCCAGCAGAGCCGGGGACAGGGGAATGTGGTATGGCTACACCTTC.